The entry that follows covers one T cell receptor (beta chain) sequence. This sample is drawn from a study of blood T cell repertoires in COVID-19. At the level of the study: COVID-19 samples from acute and convalescent phases originated in the United States, Italy and Spain.

Enrolled during active infection, Seattle patients were then followed longitudinally. The protocol was immunoSEQ multiplex PCR, while the TCRdb copy is restricted to in-frame clones and leaves out a portion. The sample holds approximately 230,000 clones, around 88% seen once. CDR3 length: 16 residues. V was clipped by 0 bases and J by 4 bases; unmatched bases: 4. Germline CDR1 and CDR2: SGHRS and YFSETQ. V and J are TRBV5-1 and TRBJ2-1; the match to TRBD2 covers 10 bases. The sequencing sample was made of peripheral blood. The sequence derives from a woman in her thirties with COVID-19, enrolled during active disease. DNA for the CDR3: TGCGCCAGCAGCTTGGTTGTTAGCGGGGGGTACAATGAGCAGTTCTTC. Translation gives CASSLVVSGGYNEQFF.